Below, one T cell receptor (beta chain) is given with its context. Time point defined: patch test 2, 6 weeks after DPC sensitization. Stated treatment: therapeutic diphenylcyclopropenone sensitization with weekly scalp DPC. Germline V gene sequence: CDR1 SEHNR, CDR2 FQNEAQ (reference sequence). There are 14 residues in the CDR3. J gave up 3 bases and V 4 bases, and 6 bases lay outside the gene matches. The sample is drawn from a study of human T cells and chemical hapten exposure. TCRdb re-called the RACE reads with MiXCR, one entry per CDR3 protein. The sample includes 350,000 to 400,000 distinct CDR3 sequences, around 6% of them seen just once.

The rearrangement uses TRBV7-9 and TRBJ2-7, with 7 bases identical to TRBD1. The sequence was collected from a woman aged 18-29 years with alopecia areata. Some clones in this sample may be carry-over from other donors' samples. Sequencing was performed on whole blood, taken in connection with sensitization to the hapten diphenylcyclopropenone (DPC). This CDR3 reads CASSSRDSYYEQYF. DNA for the CDR3: TGTGCCAGCAGCTCCCGGGACAGCTACTACGAGCAGTACTTC.